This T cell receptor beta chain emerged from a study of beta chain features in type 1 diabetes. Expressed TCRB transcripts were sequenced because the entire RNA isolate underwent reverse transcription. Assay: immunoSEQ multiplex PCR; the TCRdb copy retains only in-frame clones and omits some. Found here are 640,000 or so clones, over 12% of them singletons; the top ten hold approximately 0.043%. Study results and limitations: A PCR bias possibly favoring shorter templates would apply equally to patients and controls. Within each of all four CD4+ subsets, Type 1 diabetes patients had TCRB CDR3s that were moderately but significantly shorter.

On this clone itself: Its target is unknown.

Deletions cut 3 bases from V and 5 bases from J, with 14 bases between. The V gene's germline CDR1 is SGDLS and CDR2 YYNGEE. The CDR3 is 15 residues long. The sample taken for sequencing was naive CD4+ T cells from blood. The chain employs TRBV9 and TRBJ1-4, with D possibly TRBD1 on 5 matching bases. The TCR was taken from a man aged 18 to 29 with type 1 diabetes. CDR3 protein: CASSAQKGPNEKLFF. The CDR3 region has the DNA TGTGCCAGCAGCGCCCAAAAGGGACCAAATGAAAAACTGTTTTTT.